A single sample is the source of the 18 T cell receptor beta chains below, sequenced in a study of OX40 agonist ivuxolimab in advanced cancers. TCRdb's table, derived via immunoSEQ multiplex PCR, lists solely in-frame clones and lacks some. The data contain about 79,000 clones, approximately 92% of them singletons. Sequencing used CD4+ or CD8+ T cells sorted from blood, obtained in a trial of the OX40 agonist ivuxolimab. These TCRs come from an adult with an advanced solid tumor such as melanoma, head and neck, liver or kidney cancer.

This clone came up once. The V and J genes are TRBV6-5 and TRBJ2-1, with no clear D. Trimming shortened V by 2 bases and J by 9 bases, and 17 bases separated the two germline ends. The germline CDR1 and CDR2 sequences are MNHEY and SVGAGI. The length of the CDR3 is 15 residues. In DNA, the CDR3 is TGTGCCAGCAGTTACCACCCCCCTGCTTTGGGTGAGCAGTTCTTC. It yields the protein CASSYHPPALGEQFF.

The chain is built from TRBV28 and TRBJ2-3; D possibly corresponds to TRBD2 (5 bases). CDR3 length: 15 amino acids. CDR1 is MDHEN, CDR2 SYDVKM, per germline. V was shortened by 6 bases and J by 3 bases, with 16 bases between the two germline ends. The CDR3 protein is CASSKEVVRTDTQYF. The DNA of the CDR3 is TGTGCCAGCAGCAAGGAGGTCGTTCGGACAGATACGCAGTATTTT. Looking up the rest from reference TRBV28 and TRBJ2-3 gives the full variable domain: DVKVTQSSRYLVKRTGEKVFLECVQDMDHENMFWYRQDPGLGLRLIYFSYDVKMKEKGDIPEGYSVSREKKERFSLILESASTNQTSMYLCASSKEVVRTDTQYFGPGTRLTVL.

This clone was observed once. The V gene is TRBV28, the J gene TRBJ2-7; D might be TRBD1 (5 bases). This CDR3 is built from 15 residues. Germline V gene lookup returns CDR1 MDHEN and CDR2 SYDVKM. Trimming removed 5 bases from V and 2 bases from J, with 16 bases in between. CDR3 protein: CASSPARDSTYEQYF. The DNA of the CDR3 is TGTGCCAGCAGTCCCGCCCGAGACAGTACCTACGAGCAGTACTTC.

The rearrangement links TRBV28 to TRBJ1-4, with TRBD1 matching 8 bases. The V and J ends lost 3 bases and 8 bases, in that order; junction bases with no gene match: 11. The CDR3 is made up of 16 amino acids. In germline, CDR1 is MDHEN, CDR2 SYDVKM. CDR3 bases: TGTGCCAGCAGTTTCGCGCGGGCCAGGGGGCAGGAAAAACTGTTTTTT. Its protein product is CASSFARARGQEKLFF.

This clone was found once. J is TRBJ1-5 and V is TRBV28; 8 bases match TRBD1. CDR1 is MDHEN and CDR2 is SYDVKM in the germline V gene. J gave up 8 bases and V 9 bases, and 9 bases lay outside the gene matches. The CDR3 totals 13 residues. CDR3 bases: TGTGCCAGTGTTTCAGGGGGCCGGGAGCCCCAGCATTTT. Its protein is CASVSGGREPQHF. The full variable domain, completed using reference TRBV28 and TRBJ1-5, is DVKVTQSSRYLVKRTGEKVFLECVQDMDHENMFWYRQDPGLGLRLIYFSYDVKMKEKGDIPEGYSVSREKKERFSLILESASTNQTSMYLCASVSGGREPQHFGDGTRLSIL.

The V and J genes are TRBV30 and TRBJ2-2, with D unresolved. Germline CDR1 GTSNPN, CDR2 SVGIG (reference sequence). CDR3 length: 11 residues. V dropped 5 bases and J dropped 6 bases, with 7 bases sitting between them. The CDR3 here is CAWAKSGELFF. For the CDR3, the DNA is TGTGCCTGGGCGAAATCCGGGGAGCTGTTTTTT.

This CDR3 reads CRGDIQYF. CDR3 coding DNA: TGCAGGGGGGACATTCAGTACTTC. The chain carries TRBV20-1 and TRBJ2-4, with D tentatively TRBD1 or TRBD2 (5 bases each). The CDR3 is 8 amino acids. In germline, CDR1 is DFQATT, CDR2 SNEGSKA (reference sequence).

The V and J genes are TRBV4-1 and TRBJ1-4; D is uncertain. The V end was cut by 3 bases, the J end by 7 bases, with 18 bases between. Germline assignment: CDR1 MGHRA and CDR2 YSYEKL. The CDR3 has 16 amino acids. In DNA, the CDR3 is TGCGCCAGCAGCCACGTAGTGGGAGCCCGGCCTGAAAAACTGTTTTTT. This translates into CASSHVVGARPEKLFF.

V and J are TRBV5-1 and TRBJ2-7; D remains ambiguous. V lost 4 bases to trimming and J lost 6 bases, with 11 bases between them. Germline V gives CDR1 SGHRS, CDR2 YFSETQ. The CDR3 contains 12 residues. The CDR3, as DNA: TGCGCCAGCAGCGCGGACGGTCCCGAGCAGTACTTC. Protein product: CASSADGPEQYF.

The chain links TRBV27 to TRBJ2-7, with a possible D match to TRBD2 (6 bases). This CDR3 is 15 amino acids long. V lost 7 bases and J 6 bases, leaving 22 bases between the germline ends. CDR1 MNHEY and CDR2 SMNVEV come from the germline V gene (reference sequence). The CDR3 loop is CASTLSPLGRGEQYF. For the CDR3, the DNA is TGTGCCAGCACTCTGAGTCCCCTAGGGCGGGGCGAGCAGTACTTC.

J is TRBJ1-5 and V is TRBV6-1; the D is unclear. This CDR3 region has 17 residues. Germline-derived CDR1 and CDR2 are MNHNS and SASEGT. V shed 1 base and J shed 0 bases, with 13 bases lying between them. This CDR3 reads CASSEDRGLYSNQPQHF. The CDR3 DNA is TGTGCCAGCAGTGAAGACAGAGGCCTCTATAGCAATCAGCCCCAGCATTTT.

The CDR3 DNA reads as TGTGCCACCAGCAGAGATTTGGAGACCCAGTACTTC. Amino acids: CATSRDLETQYF. The chain employs TRBV15 and TRBJ2-5; D uncertain. Per germline, CDR1 LNHNV and CDR2 YYDKDF (reference sequence). The V end lost 0 bases, the J end lost 5 bases, and 4 bases lay between the germline ends. CDR3 length: 12 amino acids.

Only one count was recorded for this clone. The chain joins TRBV7-9 to TRBJ2-5; the match to TRBD2 covers 7 bases. The CDR3 is 15 amino acids. V shed 3 bases, J shed 5 bases, and the junction held 9 bases outside the gene matches. Per germline, CDR1 SEHNR and CDR2 FQNEAQ (reference sequence). The CDR3 coding sequence is TGTGCCAGCAGCTTTCAAGAGACTAGCAGGGAGACCCAGTACTTC. Translation: CASSFQETSRETQYF.

The V and J genes are TRBV11-1 and TRBJ1-4; 7 nucleotides match TRBD1. The CDR3 spans 15 residues. In germline, CDR1 is SGHAT, CDR2 FQDESV (reference sequence). V shed 5 bases and J 8 bases; nucleotides not matched to a gene: 11. The CDR3: CASSRTSAGGEKLFF. DNA for the CDR3: TGTGCCAGCAGCCGGACATCCGCAGGGGGGGAAAAACTGTTTTTT.

This clone came up once. This sequence joins TRBV10-3 and TRBJ2-5; 8 bases line up with TRBD2. The CDR3 contains 15 residues. The V and J ends lost 0 bases and 4 bases, in that order; junction bases with no gene match: 4. Per germline, CDR1 ENHRY and CDR2 SYGVKD. The CDR3 loop reads CAISESSRGGETQYF. DNA of the CDR3: TGTGCCATCAGTGAGTCGTCTCGGGGGGGAGAGACCCAGTACTTC.

The J gene is TRBJ2-3, the V gene TRBV5-1, with D possibly TRBD1 on 7 matching bases. The CDR3 loop spans 14 amino acids. V was cut by 7 bases and J by 1 base, with 13 bases left in between. Germline CDR1 SGHRS, CDR2 YFSETQ. The CDR3 DNA reads as TGCGCCAGCCGGGGGACAGCGCGCACAGATACGCAGTATTTT. Its translation is CASRGTARTDTQYF.

V usage is TRBV10-3 and J usage is TRBJ1-2; possibly TRBD1 for D (6 bases). The CDR3 runs to 14 residues. V dropped 0 bases and J dropped 6 bases, with 11 bases sitting between them. CDR1 is ENHRY and CDR2 is SYGVKD in the germline V gene. CDR3 residues: CAISESTGAHGYTF. The CDR3 coding sequence is TGTGCCATCAGTGAGTCGACGGGGGCCCATGGCTACACCTTC.

J is TRBJ2-7 and V is TRBV15; maybe TRBD1 (6 bases). With 5 bases removed from V and 2 bases from J, the gap between germline ends came to 13 bases. The CDR3 is 14 residues long. Germline CDR1 reads LNHNV; CDR2 reads YYDKDF (reference sequence). In DNA, the CDR3 is TGTGCCACCAGCGCCACAGGGATGGCCTACGAGCAGTACTTC. The encoded protein is CATSATGMAYEQYF.